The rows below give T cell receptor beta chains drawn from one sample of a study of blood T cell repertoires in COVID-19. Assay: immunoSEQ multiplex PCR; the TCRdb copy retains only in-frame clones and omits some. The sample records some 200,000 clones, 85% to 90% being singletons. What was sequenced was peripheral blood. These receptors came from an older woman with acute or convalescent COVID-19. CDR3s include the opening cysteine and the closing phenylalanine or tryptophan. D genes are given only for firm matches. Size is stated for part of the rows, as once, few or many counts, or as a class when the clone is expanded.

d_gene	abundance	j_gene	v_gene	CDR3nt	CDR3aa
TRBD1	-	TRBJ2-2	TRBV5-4	TGTGCCAGCAGCTTGGGGGACAGGGAGTCCGGGGAGCTGTTTTTT	CASSLGDRESGELFF
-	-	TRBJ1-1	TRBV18	TGTGCCAGCTCATCCCAGGGCGCCCAAGTGGACACTGAAGCTTTCTTT	CASSSQGAQVDTEAFF
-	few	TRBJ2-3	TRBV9	TGTGCCAGCAGCGCCAGGGGGACTGGCACAGATACGCAGTATTTT	CASSARGTGTDTQYF
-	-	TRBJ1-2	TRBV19	TGTGCCAGTAGTATTCAGGGGCCATCTAATGGCTACACCTTC	CASSIQGPSNGYTF
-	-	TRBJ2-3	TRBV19	TGTGCCAGTAGTGGACTGGGGGGTTTCACAGATACGCAGTATTTT	CASSGLGGFTDTQYF
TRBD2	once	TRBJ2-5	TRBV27	TGTGCCAGCAGCCTCGACAGCGGGATCAGAGAGACCCAGTACTTC	CASSLDSGIRETQYF
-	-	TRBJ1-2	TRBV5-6	TGTGCCAGCAGCTCAACAAACTATGGCTACACCTTC	CASSSTNYGYTF
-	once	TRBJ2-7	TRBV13	TGTGCCAGCAGCTTTAACTACGAGCAGTACTTC	CASSFNYEQYF
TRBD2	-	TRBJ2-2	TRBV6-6	TGTGCCAGCACACGGGGGACTAGCGGGGCAACCGGGGAGCTGTTTTTT	CASTRGTSGATGELFF
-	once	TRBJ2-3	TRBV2	TGTGCCAGCAGGATTTCGACAGGCCAAGATACGCAGTATTTT	CASRISTGQDTQYF
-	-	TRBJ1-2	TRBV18	TGTGCCAGCTCACCACAAGGAGCTAACTATGGCTACACCTTC	CASSPQGANYGYTF
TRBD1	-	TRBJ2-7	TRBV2	TGTGCCACCCATCGGACAGGGGCCTACGAGCAGTACTTC	CATHRTGAYEQYF
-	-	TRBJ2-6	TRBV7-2	TGTGCCAGCAGCTTAGCGGGCCGCTCTGGGGCCAACGTCCTGACTTTC	CASSLAGRSGANVLTF
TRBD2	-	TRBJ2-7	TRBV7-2	TGTGCCAGCAGCTTCCTGGCGCAGGGACTAGCACTTTCCTACGAGCAGTACTTC	CASSFLAQGLALSYEQYF